These 12 T cell receptor beta chains were all obtained from the same sample, sequenced in a study of molecular identifiers for immune sequencing clone quantification. Via MiXCR, TCRdb re-called the PCR reads, giving one row per CDR3 protein. The table includes 88,000 or so distinct CDR3 sequences, roughly a fifth detected once. Sequencing was done on a sample of naive CD8+ T cells from blood, with Jurkat cell RNA spiked in. As to subset: FACS-sorted CD8+CD4-CCR7+CD45RA+ naive T cells. These receptors all stem from a human donor in good health. Some libraries in this study had Jurkat cell RNA spiked in.

The table lists this clonotype with many counts. The chain has TRBV6-5 and TRBJ2-3, with 11 nucleotides matching TRBD2. The trim removed 0 bases at V and 6 bases at J, leaving 11 bases unmatched. CDR1 and CDR2 (germline): MNHEY, SVGAGI. This CDR3 spans 18 amino acids. CDR3 in amino acids: CASSYSNLLAGAGDTQYF. The DNA of the CDR3 is TGTGCCAGCAGTTACTCCAATTTACTAGCGGGAGCAGGGGATACGCAGTATTTT.

The chain has TRBV7-2 and TRBJ1-6; 9 bases are shared with TRBD1. The J segment lost 1 base and the V segment lost 3 bases, leaving 16 bases of the junction unmatched. Germline V gives CDR1 SGHTA, CDR2 FQGNSA. This CDR3 is 21 amino acids long. Here the CDR3 reads CASSLGLSGTGFKSYNSPLHF. Here the CDR3 DNA reads TGTGCCAGCAGCTTGGGTTTGTCCGGGACAGGGTTTAAATCCTATAATTCACCCCTCCACTTT.

In its sample, this clonotype was seen a few times. The gene calls are TRBV5-3 and TRBJ2-7; perhaps TRBD1 as D (6 bases). TRBV5-3 is given ORF status, its function remaining uncertain. V was trimmed by 8 bases and J by 4 bases, leaving 16 bases between them. This CDR3 spans 13 amino acids. In DNA, the CDR3 is TGTGCCAGCAGCCTCGGGACACAATACGAGCAGTACTTC. This translates into CASSLGTQYEQYF.

This chain connects TRBV28 to TRBJ2-4; 10 bases align to TRBD1. The CDR3 has 15 residues. CDR1 and CDR2 from the germline V gene are MDHEN and SYDVKM. The trim removed 3 bases at V and 8 bases at J, leaving 7 bases unmatched. CDR3 DNA: TGTGCCAGCAGTTTCCAAAAGGACAGGGGGGACATTCAGTACTTC. Encoded protein: CASSFQKDRGDIQYF.

J is TRBJ2-7 and V is TRBV19, with 10 bases matching TRBD1. The CDR3 is made up of 16 amino acids. The V and J ends lost 4 bases and 9 bases, in that order; junction bases with no gene match: 15. Germline CDR1 LNHDA, CDR2 SQIVND (reference sequence). The CDR3 region has the DNA TGTGCCAGTAGTACTCTAGCCGGGACAGGGGTGAACGTGCAGTACTTC. This sequence encodes CASSTLAGTGVNVQYF.

Ten or more counts support this clonotype. The chain recombines TRBV5-4 with TRBJ2-7, with 13 bases fitting TRBD2. Per germline, CDR1 SGHNT and CDR2 YYREEE (reference sequence). The CDR3 extends over 15 amino acids. V dropped 7 bases and J dropped 3; count of bases not matched to a gene: 7. For the CDR3, the DNA is TGTGCCAGCCGTGAGGGGACTAGCGGGAACTACGAGCAGTACTTC. It specifies CASREGTSGNYEQYF. The full variable domain, completed using reference TRBV5-4 and TRBJ2-7, is ETGVTQSPTHLIKTRGQQVTLRCSSQSGHNTVSWYQQALGQGPQFIFQYYREEENGRGNFPPRFSGLQFPNYSSELNVNALELDDSALYLCASREGTSGNYEQYFGPGTRLTVT.

The V gene is TRBV12-3 or TRBV12-4, the J gene TRBJ1-1; D possibly corresponds to TRBD1 (5 bases). The germline V and J ends were trimmed by 2 bases and 0 bases, with 13 bases remaining between them. The CDR3 runs 16 residues. In nucleotides, the CDR3 is TGTGCCAGCAGTTTAAGTTTGAGGACACTGAACACTGAAGCTTTCTTT. The encoded protein is CASSLSLRTLNTEAFF.

This clonotype came up many times. The chain employs TRBV13 and TRBJ2-4; D unclear. From germline, CDR1 is PRHDT and CDR2 FYEKMQ (reference sequence). CDR3 length equals 14 residues. V shed 0 bases and J shed 4 bases, with 7 bases lying between them. The CDR3 here is CASSLGQSKNIQYF. CDR3 bases: TGTGCCAGCAGCTTAGGGCAGTCGAAAAACATTCAGTACTTC.

This chain links TRBV28 with TRBJ2-2; 12 bases line up with TRBD1. Germline V gives CDR1 MDHEN, CDR2 SYDVKM. J lost 4 bases, V lost 1 base, and 4 bases had no gene match. The CDR3 extends over 17 amino acids. Here the CDR3 DNA reads TGTGCCAGCAGTTTATTTGGGACAGGGGGCCGCACCGGGGAGCTGTTTTTT. Translated, it gives CASSLFGTGGRTGELFF.

As concerns this clonotype: A much larger clone lies a single base off, so this may be a read error. The chain uses TRBV7-9 and TRBJ2-2, with a weak D call TRBD2 (5 bases). The CDR3 extends over 14 amino acids. Deletions cut 5 bases from V and 4 bases from J, with 11 bases between. Germline loops: CDR1 SEHNR, CDR2 FQNEAQ (reference sequence). The CDR3 protein is CASSGSSSTGELFF. CDR3 nucleotide sequence: TGTGCCAGCAGCGGGTCTAGCAGCACCGGGGAGCTGTTTTTT.

Ten or more counts support this clonotype. In DNA, the CDR3 is TGTGCCAGCAGCTTAAGGGGGGGTTCGGAAGGCACAGATACGCAGTATTTT. Its protein is CASSLRGGSEGTDTQYF. The chain recombines TRBV11-2 with TRBJ2-3, with D perhaps TRBD2 (7 bases). This CDR3 region has 17 residues. Germline V gene data show CDR1 as SGHAT and CDR2 as FQNNGV. V was pared by 2 bases and J by 1 base, with 16 bases between.

This clonotype has just a few counts. Written as DNA, the CDR3 is TGTGCCAGCAGCTTTATACTAGCGGGGGAATACAATGAGCAGTTCTTC. This gives the protein CASSFILAGEYNEQFF. This chain connects TRBV7-9 to TRBJ2-1, with TRBD2 identical over 11 bases. V lost 3 bases, J lost 4 bases, and 5 bases stayed unmatched. Looked up from germline, CDR1 is SEHNR and CDR2 is FQNEAQ (reference sequence). The CDR3 is 16 amino acids.